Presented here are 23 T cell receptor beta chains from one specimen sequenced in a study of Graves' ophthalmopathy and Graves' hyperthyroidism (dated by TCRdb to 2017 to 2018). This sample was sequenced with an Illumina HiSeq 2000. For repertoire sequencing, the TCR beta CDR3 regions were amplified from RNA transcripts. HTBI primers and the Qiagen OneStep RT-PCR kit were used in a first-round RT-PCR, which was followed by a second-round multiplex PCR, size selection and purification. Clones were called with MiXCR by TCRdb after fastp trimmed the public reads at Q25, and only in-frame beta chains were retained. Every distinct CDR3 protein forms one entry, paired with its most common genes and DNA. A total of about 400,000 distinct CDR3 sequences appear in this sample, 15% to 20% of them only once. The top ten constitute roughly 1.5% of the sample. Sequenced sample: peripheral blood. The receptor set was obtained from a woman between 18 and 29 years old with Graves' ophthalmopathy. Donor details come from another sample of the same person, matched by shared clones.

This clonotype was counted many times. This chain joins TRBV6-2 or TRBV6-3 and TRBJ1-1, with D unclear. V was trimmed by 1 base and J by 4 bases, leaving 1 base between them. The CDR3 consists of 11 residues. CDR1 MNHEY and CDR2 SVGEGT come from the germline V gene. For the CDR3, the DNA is TGTGCCAGCAGTTACTTCACTGAAGCTTTCTTT. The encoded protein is CASSYFTEAFF.

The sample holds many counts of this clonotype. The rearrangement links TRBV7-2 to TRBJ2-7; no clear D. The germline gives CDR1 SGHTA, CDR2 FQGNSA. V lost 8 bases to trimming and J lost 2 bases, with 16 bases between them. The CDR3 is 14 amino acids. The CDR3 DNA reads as TGTGCCAGCGGGCTAAGAAACAGTCCCTACGAGCAGTACTTC. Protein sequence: CASGLRNSPYEQYF.

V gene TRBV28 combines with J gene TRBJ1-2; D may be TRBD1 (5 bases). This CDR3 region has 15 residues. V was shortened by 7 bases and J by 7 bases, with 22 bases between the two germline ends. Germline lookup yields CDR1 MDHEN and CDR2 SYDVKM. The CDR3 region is CASIIAIGGWFGYTF. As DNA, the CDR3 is TGTGCCAGCATCATTGCAATCGGGGGATGGTTTGGCTACACCTTC.

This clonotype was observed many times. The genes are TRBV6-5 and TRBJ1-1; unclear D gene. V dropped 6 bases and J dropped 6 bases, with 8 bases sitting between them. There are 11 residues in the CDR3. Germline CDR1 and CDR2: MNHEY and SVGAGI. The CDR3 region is CASSPLAEAFF. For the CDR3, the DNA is TGTGCCAGCAGCCCCTTGGCTGAAGCTTTCTTT.

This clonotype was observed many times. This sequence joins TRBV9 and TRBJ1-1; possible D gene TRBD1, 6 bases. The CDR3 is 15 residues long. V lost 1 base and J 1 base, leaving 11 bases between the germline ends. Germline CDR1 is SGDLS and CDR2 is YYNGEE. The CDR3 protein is CASSVSWGANTEAFF. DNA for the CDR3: TGTGCCAGCAGCGTAAGTTGGGGGGCGAACACTGAAGCTTTCTTT.

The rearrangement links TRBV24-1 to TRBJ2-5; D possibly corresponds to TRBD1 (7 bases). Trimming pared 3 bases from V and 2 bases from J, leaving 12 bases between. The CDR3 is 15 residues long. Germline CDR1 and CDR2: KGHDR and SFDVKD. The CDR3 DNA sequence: TGTGCCACCAGTGATGCCAGGGGGAGGCAAGAGACCCAGTACTTC. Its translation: CATSDARGRQETQYF.

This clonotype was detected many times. The DNA for the CDR3 is TGTGCCAGTTCCCCGGCGACAGGGGCCTACGAGCAGTACTTC. Amino acid sequence: CASSPATGAYEQYF. This chain joins TRBV19 and TRBJ2-7, with 8 bases fitting TRBD1. The CDR3 length is 14 residues. Germline-derived CDR1 and CDR2 are LNHDA and SQIVND (reference sequence). The V gene end was trimmed by 8 bases and the J gene end by 2 bases; junction bases not matched to a gene: 8. Combining the CDR3 with reference TRBV19 and TRBJ2-7 gives the whole variable domain DGGITQSPKYLFRKEGQNVTLSCEQNLNHDAMYWYRQDPGQGLRLIYYSQIVNDFQKGDIAEGYSVSREKKESFPLTVTSAQKNPTAFYLCASSPATGAYEQYFGPGTRLTVT.

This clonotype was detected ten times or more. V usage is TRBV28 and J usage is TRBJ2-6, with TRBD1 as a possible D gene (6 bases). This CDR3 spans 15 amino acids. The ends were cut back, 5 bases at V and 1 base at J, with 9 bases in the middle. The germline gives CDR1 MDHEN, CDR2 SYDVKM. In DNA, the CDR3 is TGTGCCAGCAGTCGTACAGGGTCTGGGGCCAACGTCCTGACTTTC. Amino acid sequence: CASSRTGSGANVLTF.

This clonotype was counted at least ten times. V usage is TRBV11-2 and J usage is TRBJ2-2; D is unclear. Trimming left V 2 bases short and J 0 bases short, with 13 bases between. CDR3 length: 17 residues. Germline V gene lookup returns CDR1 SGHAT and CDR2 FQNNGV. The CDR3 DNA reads TGTGCCAGCAGCTTACTTTCCTCGGTAGCGAACACCGGGGAGCTGTTTTTT. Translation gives CASSLLSSVANTGELFF. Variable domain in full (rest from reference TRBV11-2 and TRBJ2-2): EAGVAQSPRYKIIEKRQSVAFWCNPISGHATLYWYQQILGQGPKLLIQFQNNGVVDDSQLPKDRFSAERLKGVDSTLKIQPAKLEDSAVYLCASSLLSSVANTGELFFGEGSRLTVL.

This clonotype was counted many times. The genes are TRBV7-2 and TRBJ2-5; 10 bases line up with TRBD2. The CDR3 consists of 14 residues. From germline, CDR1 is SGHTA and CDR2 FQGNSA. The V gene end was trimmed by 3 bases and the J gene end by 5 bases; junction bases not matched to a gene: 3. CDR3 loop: CASSFTSGVETQYF. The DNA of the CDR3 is TGTGCCAGCAGCTTTACTAGCGGGGTGGAGACCCAGTACTTC. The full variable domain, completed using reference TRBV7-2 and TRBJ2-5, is GAGVSQSPSNKVTEKGKDVELRCDPISGHTALYWYRQSLGQGLEFLIYFQGNSAPDKSGLPSDRFSAERTGGSVSTLTIQRTQQEDSAVYLCASSFTSGVETQYFGPGTRLLVL.

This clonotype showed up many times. The DNA for the CDR3 is TGTGCCACCGGGAAACAGGGAAAGTCCTACGAGCAGTACTTC. It is translated as CATGKQGKSYEQYF. The chain is built from TRBV24-1 and TRBJ2-7; perhaps TRBD1 as D (6 bases). The germline V gene encodes CDR1 KGHDR and CDR2 SFDVKD. The CDR3 has 14 amino acids. Trimming took 9 bases from V and 1 from J, leaving 15 bases between them.

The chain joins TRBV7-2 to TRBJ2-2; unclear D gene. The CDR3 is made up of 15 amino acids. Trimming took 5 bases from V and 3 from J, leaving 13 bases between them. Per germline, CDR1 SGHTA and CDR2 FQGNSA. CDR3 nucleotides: TGTGCCAGCAGCCGTAGCTGGACGGACACCGGGGAGCTGTTTTTT. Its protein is CASSRSWTDTGELFF. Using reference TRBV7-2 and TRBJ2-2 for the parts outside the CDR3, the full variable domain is GAGVSQSPSNKVTEKGKDVELRCDPISGHTALYWYRQSLGQGLEFLIYFQGNSAPDKSGLPSDRFSAERTGGSVSTLTIQRTQQEDSAVYLCASSRSWTDTGELFFGEGSRLTVL.

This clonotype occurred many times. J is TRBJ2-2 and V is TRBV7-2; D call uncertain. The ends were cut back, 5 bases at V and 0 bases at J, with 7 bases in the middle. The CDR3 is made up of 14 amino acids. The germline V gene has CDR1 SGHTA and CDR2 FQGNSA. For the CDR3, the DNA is TGTGCCAGCAGCCCCTATCCGAACACCGGGGAGCTGTTTTTT. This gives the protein CASSPYPNTGELFF. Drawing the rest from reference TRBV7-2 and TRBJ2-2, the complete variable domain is GAGVSQSPSNKVTEKGKDVELRCDPISGHTALYWYRQSLGQGLEFLIYFQGNSAPDKSGLPSDRFSAERTGGSVSTLTIQRTQQEDSAVYLCASSPYPNTGELFFGEGSRLTVL.

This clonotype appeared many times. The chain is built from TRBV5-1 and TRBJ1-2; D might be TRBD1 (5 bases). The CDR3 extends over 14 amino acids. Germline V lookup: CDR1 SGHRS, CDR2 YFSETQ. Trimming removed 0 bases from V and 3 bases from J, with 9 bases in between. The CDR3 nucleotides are TGCGCCAGCAGCTTGGTCGGGGCCTACTATGGCTACACCTTC. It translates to CASSLVGAYYGYTF.

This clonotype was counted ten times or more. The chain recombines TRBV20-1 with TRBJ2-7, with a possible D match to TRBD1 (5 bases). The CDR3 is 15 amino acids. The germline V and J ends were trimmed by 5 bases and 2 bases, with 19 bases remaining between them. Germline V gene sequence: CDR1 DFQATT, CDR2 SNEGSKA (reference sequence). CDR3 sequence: CSADRPRTTAYEQYF. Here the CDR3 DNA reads TGCAGTGCTGATAGACCAAGGACAACAGCCTACGAGCAGTACTTC.

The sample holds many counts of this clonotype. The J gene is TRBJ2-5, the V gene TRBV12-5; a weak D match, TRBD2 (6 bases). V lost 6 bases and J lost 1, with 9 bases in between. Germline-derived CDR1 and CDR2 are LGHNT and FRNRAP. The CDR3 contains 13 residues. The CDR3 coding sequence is TGTGCTAGTGGAATTAGCGGCCAAGAGACCCAGTACTTC. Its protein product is CASGISGQETQYF.

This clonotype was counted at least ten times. DNA of the CDR3: TGTGCCAGCAGTCCCGGGACTAGCGGTTACGAGCAGTACTTC. Translation: CASSPGTSGYEQYF. This chain uses TRBV18 with TRBJ2-7; 11 bases fit TRBD2. V was pared by 8 bases and J by 4 bases, with 7 bases of the junction left unmatched. The CDR3 length is 14 residues. The germline V gene has CDR1 KGHSH and CDR2 LQKENI.

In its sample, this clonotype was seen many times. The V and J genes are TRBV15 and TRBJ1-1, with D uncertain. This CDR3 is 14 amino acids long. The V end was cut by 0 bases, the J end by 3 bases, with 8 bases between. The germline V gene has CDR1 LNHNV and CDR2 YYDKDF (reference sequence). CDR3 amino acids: CATSRDRRYTEAFF. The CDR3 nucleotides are TGTGCCACCAGCAGAGACCGGCGCTACACTGAAGCTTTCTTT.

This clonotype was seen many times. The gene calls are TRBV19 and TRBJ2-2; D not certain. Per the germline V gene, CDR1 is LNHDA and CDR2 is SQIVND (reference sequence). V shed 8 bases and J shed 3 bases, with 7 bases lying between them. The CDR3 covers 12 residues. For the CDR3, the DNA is TGTGCCAGTGCCTCATACACCGGGGAGCTGTTTTTT. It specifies CASASYTGELFF.

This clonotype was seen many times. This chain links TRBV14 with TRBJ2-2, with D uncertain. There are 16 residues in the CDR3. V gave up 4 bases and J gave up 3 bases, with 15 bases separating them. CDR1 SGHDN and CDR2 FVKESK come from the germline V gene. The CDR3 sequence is CASSPRFDWDTGELFF. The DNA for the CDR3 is TGTGCCAGCAGCCCCCGATTCGATTGGGACACCGGGGAGCTGTTTTTT.

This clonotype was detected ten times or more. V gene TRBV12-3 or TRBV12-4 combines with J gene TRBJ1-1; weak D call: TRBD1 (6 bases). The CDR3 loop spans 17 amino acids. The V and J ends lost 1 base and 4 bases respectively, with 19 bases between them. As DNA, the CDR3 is TGTGCCAGCAGTTTAGAAGGAGCTTTAAGAGGGGGCACTGAAGCTTTCTTT. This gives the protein CASSLEGALRGGTEAFF.

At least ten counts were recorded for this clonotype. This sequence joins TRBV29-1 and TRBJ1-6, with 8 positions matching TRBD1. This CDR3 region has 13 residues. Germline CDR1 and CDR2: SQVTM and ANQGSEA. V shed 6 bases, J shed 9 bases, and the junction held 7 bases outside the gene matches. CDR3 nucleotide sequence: TGCAGCGTGCAGGGGGCGGATGGTTCACCCCTCCACTTT. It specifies CSVQGADGSPLHF. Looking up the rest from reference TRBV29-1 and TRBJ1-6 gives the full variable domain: SAVISQKPSRDICQRGTSLTIQCQVDSQVTMMFWYRQQPGQSLTLIATANQGSEATYESGFVIDKFPISRPNLTFSTLTVSNMSPEDSSIYLCSVQGADGSPLHFGNGTRLTVT.

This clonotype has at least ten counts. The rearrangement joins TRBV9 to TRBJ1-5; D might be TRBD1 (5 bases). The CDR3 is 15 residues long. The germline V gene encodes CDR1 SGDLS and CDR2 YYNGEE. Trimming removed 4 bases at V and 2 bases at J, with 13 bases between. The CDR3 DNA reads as TGTGCCAGCAGCCCGGACATCGGTGGCAATCAGCCCCAGCATTTT. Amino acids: CASSPDIGGNQPQHF.